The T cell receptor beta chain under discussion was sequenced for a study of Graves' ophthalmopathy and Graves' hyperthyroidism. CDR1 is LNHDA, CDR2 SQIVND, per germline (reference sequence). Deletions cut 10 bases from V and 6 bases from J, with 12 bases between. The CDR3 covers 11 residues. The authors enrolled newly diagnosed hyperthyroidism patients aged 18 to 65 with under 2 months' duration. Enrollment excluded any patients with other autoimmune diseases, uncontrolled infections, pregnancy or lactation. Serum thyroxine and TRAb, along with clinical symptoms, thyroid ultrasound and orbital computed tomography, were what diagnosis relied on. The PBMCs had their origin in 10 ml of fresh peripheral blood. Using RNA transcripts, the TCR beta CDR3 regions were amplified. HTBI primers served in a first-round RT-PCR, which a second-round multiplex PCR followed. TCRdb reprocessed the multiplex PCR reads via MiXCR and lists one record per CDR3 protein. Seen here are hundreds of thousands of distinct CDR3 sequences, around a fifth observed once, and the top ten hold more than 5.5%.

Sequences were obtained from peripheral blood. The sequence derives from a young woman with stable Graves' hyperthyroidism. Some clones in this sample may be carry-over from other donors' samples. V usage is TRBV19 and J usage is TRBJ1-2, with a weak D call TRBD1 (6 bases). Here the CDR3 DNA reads TGTGCCATTAGACAGGCTGATGGCTACACCTTC. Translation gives CAIRQADGYTF.